These 10 T cell receptor beta chains were sequenced from one sample in a study of blood T cells in healthy people across ages (dated by TCRdb to between 2014 and 2016). The method behind the library was 5' RACE. The run used an Illumina HiSeq 2500. A second PCR of roughly 7 to 11 cycles was performed with a sample-barcoded 5' primer and a J-beta primer mix. TCRdb cleaned the public reads at Q25 with fastp, built clones with MiXCR and kept in-frame beta chains. Entries that share a CDR3 protein sequence are merged under the most common genes and DNA. Here the sample has 1.4 million to 1.5 million distinct CDR3 sequences; 42% occur a single time. The biggest ten clones account for 7.9% of the sample. Sequenced input: blood. The receptor source for this set is a woman under 30 in good health.

The chain employs TRBV29-1 and TRBJ1-1; D is possibly TRBD1 (6 bases). The V gene lost 5 bases and the J gene lost 0 bases, with 10 bases spanning the gap. CDR1 and CDR2 (germline): SQVTM, ANQGSEA. The CDR3 runs 13 residues. CDR3: CSVRQALNTEAFF. In DNA form, the CDR3 reads TGCAGCGTTAGACAGGCCCTGAACACTGAAGCTTTCTTT.

The chain couples TRBV10-3 to TRBJ2-5; D unresolved. The germline V and J ends were trimmed by 5 bases and 5 bases, with 9 bases remaining between them. This CDR3 is 12 amino acids long. Germline V CDR1 and CDR2: ENHRY, SYGVKD. In DNA, the CDR3 is TGTGCCATCAGTTCAGGCTTCGAGACCCAGTACTTC. Translating it yields CAISSGFETQYF.

This clonotype was counted a single time. The gene calls are TRBV6-1 and TRBJ2-3, with TRBD2 matching over 12 bases. The junction had 8 bases not matched to a gene; V was cut back by 5 bases and J by 5 bases. The CDR3 runs 16 residues. CDR1 MNHNS and CDR2 SASEGT come from the germline V gene. CDR3 DNA: TGTGCCAGCAGTCCTCTAGCGGGAGGGCCGGGAGATACGCAGTATTTT. It yields the protein CASSPLAGGPGDTQYF.

The chain joins TRBV27 to TRBJ2-1, with 7 bases matching TRBD1. The CDR3 consists of 16 residues. The V and J ends lost 3 bases and 6 bases, in that order; junction bases with no gene match: 11. Germline lookup yields CDR1 MNHEY and CDR2 SMNVEV (reference sequence). The CDR3: CASSFHDRVKSNEQFF. Here the CDR3 DNA reads TGTGCCAGCAGTTTCCACGACAGGGTCAAGAGCAATGAGCAGTTCTTC.

This clonotype turned up a few times. The rearrangement joins TRBV6-5 to TRBJ2-7; 7 bases align to TRBD2. CDR1 and CDR2 (germline): MNHEY, SVGAGI. The CDR3 extends over 18 amino acids. The junction had 17 bases not matched to a gene; V was cut back by 4 bases and J by 2 bases. The CDR3 sequence is CASSSGTTRPARPYEQYF. DNA for the CDR3: TGTGCCAGCAGTTCAGGGACTACCAGACCCGCACGGCCCTACGAGCAGTACTTC.

The CDR3 sequence is CASRQGATDTQYF. The CDR3 DNA reads TGTGCCAGCCGACAGGGGGCAACAGATACGCAGTATTTT. The chain combines TRBV6-1 with TRBJ2-3, with 10 bases matching TRBD1. Germline lookup yields CDR1 MNHNS and CDR2 SASEGT. Unmatched junction bases numbered 2, after V lost 8 bases and J lost 3 bases. CDR3 length: 13 amino acids.

This chain connects TRBV5-1 to TRBJ2-4; D might be TRBD1 or TRBD2, each matching 5 bases. CDR3 length equals 14 residues. Germline CDR1 and CDR2: SGHRS and YFSETQ. Trimming took 4 bases from V and 13 from J, leaving 21 bases between them. The CDR3 bases are TGCGCCAGCAGCCCCCGGGGCGGACCCTTTGAGCAGTACTTC. This gives the protein CASSPRGGPFEQYF.

This clonotype was counted a few times. The rearrangement uses TRBV4-2 and TRBJ1-2; D remains ambiguous. Germline CDR1 reads LGHNA; CDR2 reads YNFKEQ. Deletions cut 1 base from V and 0 bases from J, with 6 bases between. The CDR3 consists of 14 residues. In nucleotides, the CDR3 is TGTGCCAGCAGCCAAGTATATACTAACTATGGCTACACCTTC. Residues: CASSQVYTNYGYTF.

V gene TRBV20-1 combines with J gene TRBJ2-3, with D perhaps TRBD1 (6 bases). Trimming shortened V by 7 bases and J by 7 bases, and 12 bases separated the two germline ends. Germline CDR1 is DFQATT and CDR2 is SNEGSKA (reference sequence). The CDR3 contains 11 residues. As DNA, the CDR3 is TGCAGTGTAGGGGGAGTTAATACGCAGTATTTT. Its protein is CSVGGVNTQYF.

The chain employs TRBV7-8 and TRBJ2-4, with TRBD2 as a possible D gene (6 bases). Trimming took 7 bases from V and 2 from J, leaving 15 bases between them. The CDR3 is made up of 15 amino acids. Per the germline V gene, CDR1 is SGHVS and CDR2 is FQNEAQ. This CDR3 reads CASTYGRDPKNIQYF. The CDR3 DNA reads TGTGCCAGCACCTATGGGCGGGATCCCAAAAACATTCAGTACTTC.